This T cell receptor beta chain was recorded in a study of blood T cells in healthy people across ages. As for this clonotype: What it binds is unknown.

Study-level points and caveats: With age, beta diversity per million T cells declined roughly linearly, significantly by over 35.

A second roughly 6 to 11 cycle PCR used barcoded and J-beta primers. Paired-end reads containing CDR3 totaled no fewer than 2.5 million for each sample. TCRdb redid the calling of the 5' RACE reads with MiXCR, one entry per CDR3 protein. The sample lists hundreds of thousands of distinct CDR3 sequences, approximately 53% seen once, with roughly 25% in the top ten. The germline V gene has CDR1 MNHEY and CDR2 SVGAGI. This CDR3 is 14 amino acids long. The J segment lost 8 bases and the V segment lost 9 bases, leaving 15 bases of the junction unmatched. This sequence joins TRBV6-5 and TRBJ1-2; 7 bases match TRBD1. The specimen was blood. The receptor's source is a middle-aged man in good health. Written as DNA, the CDR3 is TGTGCCAGTCTCGGCGGCAGGGGGTGGGGAGGCTACACCTTC. It yields the protein CASLGGRGWGGYTF.